One and the same sample provided the 3 T cell receptor beta chains below, sequenced in a study of vaccination and CD4 T cells after COVID-19. The sample's treatment: 10-day PBMC culture with coronavirus spike peptide pools or control peptides (ViraFEST assay). CD4+ T-cell collection from the unexposed donor predated the COVID-19 pandemic (2011-2018). No antigen has been identified for these receptors. The assay that was used to sequence DNA from cultured CD4+ T cells was the Oncomine TCR Beta short-read assay. Each CDR3 protein gets one entry after TCRdb re-called the PCR reads with MiXCR. The repertoire has several thousand distinct CDR3 sequences, about two fifths of them found once; the top ten carry approximately 40%. The material sequenced was CD4+ T cells from blood, cultured in vitro. These receptors all stem from a human donor in good health.

This rearrangement joins TRBV20-1 to TRBJ1-6, with D uncertain. V was trimmed by 4 bases and J by 10 bases, leaving 11 bases between them. Germline assignment: CDR1 DFQATT and CDR2 SNEGSKA (reference sequence). The length of the CDR3 is 12 residues. Here the CDR3 reads CSAKNSLSPLHF. CDR3 nucleotides: TGCAGTGCTAAGAACTCCCTATCACCCCTCCACTTT.

V usage is TRBV11-2 and J usage is TRBJ1-1; D possibly corresponds to TRBD1 (6 bases). The V and J ends lost 3 bases and 1 base respectively, with 15 bases between them. Germline V CDR1 and CDR2: SGHAT, FQNNGV. There are 16 residues in the CDR3. The CDR3 DNA follows: TGTGCCAGCAGCTTTACAGGGATGGAGGGGAACACTGAAGCTTTCTTT. It is translated as CASSFTGMEGNTEAFF.

This clonotype counts as hyperexpanded. The V call is TRBV20-1, the J call TRBJ1-3; D call uncertain. The CDR3 sequence is 13 residues long. Germline CDR1 and CDR2: DFQATT and SNEGSKA (reference sequence). V was pared by 7 bases and J by 4 bases, with 14 bases between. CDR3 DNA sequence: TGCAGTGGGAAAGAGGGCCGGGGAAACACCATATATTTT. Amino acids: CSGKEGRGNTIYF.